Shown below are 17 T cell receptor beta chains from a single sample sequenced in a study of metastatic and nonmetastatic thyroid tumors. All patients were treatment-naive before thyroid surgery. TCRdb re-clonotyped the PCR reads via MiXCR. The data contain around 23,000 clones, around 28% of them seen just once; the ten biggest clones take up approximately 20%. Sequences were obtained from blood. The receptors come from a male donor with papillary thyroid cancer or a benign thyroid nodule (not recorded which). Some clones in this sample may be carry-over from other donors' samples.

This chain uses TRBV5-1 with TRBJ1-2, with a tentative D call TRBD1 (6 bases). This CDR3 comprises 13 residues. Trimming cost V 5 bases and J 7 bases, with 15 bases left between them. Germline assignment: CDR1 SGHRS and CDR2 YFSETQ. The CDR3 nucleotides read TGCGCCAGCAGGGGGACACAAGAAAGTGGCTACACCTTC. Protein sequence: CASRGTQESGYTF. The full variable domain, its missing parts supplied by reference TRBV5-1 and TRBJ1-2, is KAGVTQTPRYLIKTRGQQVTLSCSPISGHRSVSWYQQTPGQGLQFLFEYFSETQRNKGNFPGRFSGRQFSNSRSEMNVSTLELGDSALYLCASRGTQESGYTFGSGTRLTVV.

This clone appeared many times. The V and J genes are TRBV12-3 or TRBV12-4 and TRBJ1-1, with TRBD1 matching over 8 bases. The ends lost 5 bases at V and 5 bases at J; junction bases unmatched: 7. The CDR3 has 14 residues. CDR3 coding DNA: TGTGCCAGCAGTGCCCTCAGGGGGCGAACTGAAGCTTTCTTT. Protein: CASSALRGRTEAFF.

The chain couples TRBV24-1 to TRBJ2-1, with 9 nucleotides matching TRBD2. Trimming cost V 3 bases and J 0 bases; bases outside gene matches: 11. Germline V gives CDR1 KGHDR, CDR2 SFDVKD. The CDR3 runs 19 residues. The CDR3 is CATSDRGVSGGSSYNEQFF. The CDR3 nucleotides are TGTGCCACCAGTGATCGAGGGGTTAGCGGGGGAAGCTCCTACAATGAGCAGTTCTTC.

The CDR3 sequence: CASNSLRDTQYF. CDR3 in DNA: TGTGCCAGCAACTCCCTCCGTGATACGCAGTATTTT. The chain links TRBV6-1 to TRBJ2-3; D is unresolved. This CDR3 contains 12 residues. Germline CDR1 MNHNS, CDR2 SASEGT. The germline V and J ends were trimmed by 7 bases and 6 bases, with 11 bases remaining between them.

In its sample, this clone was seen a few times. CDR3 bases: TGTGCTATCAACTTCCTACCCCGGGACTGGGGAATGGGGGAGACCCAGTACTTC. Translating gives CAINFLPRDWGMGETQYF. This chain joins TRBV7-7 and TRBJ2-5; possibly TRBD2 for D (6 bases). This CDR3 spans 18 amino acids. Per the germline V gene, CDR1 is SSHAT and CDR2 is FNYEAQ (reference sequence).

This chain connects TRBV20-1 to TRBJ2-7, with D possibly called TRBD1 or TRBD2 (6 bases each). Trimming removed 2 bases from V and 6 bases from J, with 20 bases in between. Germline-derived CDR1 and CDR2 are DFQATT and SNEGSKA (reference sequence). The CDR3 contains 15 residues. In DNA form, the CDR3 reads TGCAGTGCTAGATCACCGGGGGCTAGCGAGTTCGAGCAGTACTTC. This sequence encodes CSARSPGASEFEQYF.

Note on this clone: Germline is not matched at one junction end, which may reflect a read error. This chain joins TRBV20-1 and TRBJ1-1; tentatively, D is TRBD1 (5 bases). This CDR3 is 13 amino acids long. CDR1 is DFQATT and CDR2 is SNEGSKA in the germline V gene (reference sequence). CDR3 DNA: TGCTGTGCTAGAACTCAGGGTTTCCCAGGAGCTGTCTTT. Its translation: CCARTQGFPGAVF.

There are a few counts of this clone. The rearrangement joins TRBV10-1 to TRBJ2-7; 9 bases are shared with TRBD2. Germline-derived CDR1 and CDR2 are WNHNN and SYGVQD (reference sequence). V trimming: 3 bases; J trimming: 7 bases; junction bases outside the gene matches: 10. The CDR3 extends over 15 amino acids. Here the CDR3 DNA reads TGCGCCAGCAGTGACGGTAGCGGGAGAAAGTGGGAGCAGTACTTC. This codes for CASSDGSGRKWEQYF.

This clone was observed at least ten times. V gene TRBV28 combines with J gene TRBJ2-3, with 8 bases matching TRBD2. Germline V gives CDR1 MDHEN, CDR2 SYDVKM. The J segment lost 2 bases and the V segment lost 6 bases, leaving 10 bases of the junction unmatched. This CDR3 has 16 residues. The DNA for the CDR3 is TGTGCCAGCAGCCGGGGAGATAGCGGGGACACAGATACGCAGTATTTT. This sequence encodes CASSRGDSGDTDTQYF.

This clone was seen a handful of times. This CDR3 reads CASSYVGSGANVLTF. For the CDR3, the DNA is TGTGCCAGCAGTTATGTAGGCTCTGGGGCCAACGTCCTGACTTTC. This chain joins TRBV6-5 and TRBJ2-6; no clear D gene. Trimming removed 3 bases at V and 0 bases at J, with 6 bases between. This CDR3 region has 15 residues. Germline CDR1 is MNHEY and CDR2 is SVGAGI.

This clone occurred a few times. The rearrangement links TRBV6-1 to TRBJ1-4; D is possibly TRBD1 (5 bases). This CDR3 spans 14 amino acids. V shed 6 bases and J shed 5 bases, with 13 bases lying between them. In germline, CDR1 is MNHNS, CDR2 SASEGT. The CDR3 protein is CASSPHRGNEKLFF. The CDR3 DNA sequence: TGTGCCAGCAGCCCACATCGGGGGAATGAAAAACTGTTTTTT.

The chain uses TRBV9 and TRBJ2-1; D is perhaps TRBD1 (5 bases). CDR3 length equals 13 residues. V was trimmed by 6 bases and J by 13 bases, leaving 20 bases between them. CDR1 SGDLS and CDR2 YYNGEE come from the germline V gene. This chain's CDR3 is CASTDNSYNVQFF. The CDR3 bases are TGTGCCAGCACGGACAACTCTTACAATGTCCAGTTCTTC.

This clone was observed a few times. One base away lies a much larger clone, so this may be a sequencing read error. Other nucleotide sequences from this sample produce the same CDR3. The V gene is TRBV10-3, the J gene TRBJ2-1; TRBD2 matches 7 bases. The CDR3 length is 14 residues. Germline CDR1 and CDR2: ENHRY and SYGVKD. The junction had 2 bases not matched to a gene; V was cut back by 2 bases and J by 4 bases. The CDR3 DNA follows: TGTGCCATCAGTGAGAGGGAGGGGTACAATGAGCAGTTCTTC. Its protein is CAISEREGYNEQFF.

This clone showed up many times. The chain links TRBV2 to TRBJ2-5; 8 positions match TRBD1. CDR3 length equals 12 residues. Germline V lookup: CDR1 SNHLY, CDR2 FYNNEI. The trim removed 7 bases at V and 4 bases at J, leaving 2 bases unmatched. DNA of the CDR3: TGTGCCAGCACCAGGGGGCGAGAGACCCAGTACTTC. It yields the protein CASTRGRETQYF. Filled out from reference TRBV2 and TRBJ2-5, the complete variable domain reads EPEVTQTPSHQVTQMGQEVILRCVPISNHLYFYWYRQILGQKVEFLVSFYNNEISEKSEIFDDQFSVERPDGSNFTLKIRSTKLEDSAMYFCASTRGRETQYFGPGTRLLVL.

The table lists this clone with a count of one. CDR3 sequence reads: CASSSYQGAYEQYF. CDR3 DNA sequence: TGTGCCAGCAGCTCTTACCAGGGGGCCTACGAGCAGTACTTC. The rearrangement uses TRBV11-2 and TRBJ2-7, with 7 positions matching TRBD1. Trimming removed 4 bases from V and 2 bases from J; junction bases left unmatched: 5. The CDR3 runs to 14 residues. Germline V gene sequence: CDR1 SGHAT, CDR2 FQNNGV.

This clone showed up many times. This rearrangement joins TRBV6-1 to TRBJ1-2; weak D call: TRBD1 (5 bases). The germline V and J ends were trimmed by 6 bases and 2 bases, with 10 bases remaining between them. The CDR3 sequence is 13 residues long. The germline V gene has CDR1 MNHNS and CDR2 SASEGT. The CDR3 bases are TGTGCCAGCAGAAATCCAGGGAACTATGGCTACACCTTC. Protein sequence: CASRNPGNYGYTF.

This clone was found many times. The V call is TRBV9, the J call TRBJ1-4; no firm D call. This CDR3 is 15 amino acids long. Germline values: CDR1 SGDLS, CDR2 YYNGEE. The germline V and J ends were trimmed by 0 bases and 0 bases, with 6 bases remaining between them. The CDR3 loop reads CASSVGEPTNEKLFF. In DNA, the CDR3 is TGTGCCAGCAGCGTAGGGGAGCCAACTAATGAAAAACTGTTTTTT.